Sequencing of this TCR beta chain was carried out in a study of T cell repertoires in cytomegalovirus infection. TCRdb re-called the reads with MiXCR, one entry per CDR3 protein. Here the sample spans a few hundred thousand distinct CDR3 sequences, 9% to 9.5% being singletons. The sequence came from a human donor in good health (CMV status not recorded). Some clones in this sample may be carry-over from other donors' samples. Sequencing was performed on PBMCs.

Written as DNA, the CDR3 is TGCAGTGCTAATGAGCAGGCGGGAGGCTACACCTTC. Amino acid sequence: CSANEQAGGYTF. The chain employs TRBV20-1 and TRBJ1-2; no clear D gene. The CDR3 length is 12 residues. Per the germline V gene, CDR1 is DFQATT and CDR2 is SNEGSKA (reference sequence). V shed 4 bases and J shed 8 bases, with 14 bases lying between them.